This T cell receptor (beta chain) was sequenced in a study of blood T cells in healthy people across ages. The V end was cut by 3 bases, the J end by 6 bases, with 14 bases between. CDR1 and CDR2 (germline): MGHRA, YSYEKL. CDR3 length equals 14 residues. With a J-beta primer mix and a sample-barcoded 5' primer, a second PCR ran 7 to 11 cycles. Each CDR3 protein gets one entry after TCRdb re-called the 5' RACE reads with MiXCR. Of hundreds of thousands of distinct CDR3 sequences in the sample, about a third are singletons; the top ten hold over 15%. The material sequenced was blood. The source of this sequence is a woman of 80 years or more in good health. V and J are TRBV4-1 and TRBJ1-2; tentative D call: TRBD1 (6 bases). The CDR3 DNA reads as TGCGCCAGCAGCCATCCCGGGACACCTAATGGCTACACCTTC. Its translation: CASSHPGTPNGYTF.